This note documents a single T cell receptor beta chain sequence. V lost 4 bases and J lost 3; bases outside the gene matches: 6. The germline gives CDR1 SGDLS, CDR2 YYNGEE. The CDR3 has 15 amino acids. These data are taken from a study of T cells in localized non-small cell lung cancer. The table came from immunoSEQ multiplex PCR; TCRdb's copy has only in-frame clones and leaves some out. The sample records approximately 46,000 clones, approximately 80% being singletons. This clonotype was obtained from a man aged 35-69 years with stage III lung adenocarcinoma. This chain links TRBV9 with TRBJ2-1, with 8 bases fitting TRBD2. The sequenced sample was peripheral blood mononuclear cells, obtained before any cancer treatment. This CDR3 reads CASSPTSGGYNEQFF. The CDR3, as DNA: TGTGCCAGCAGCCCAACTAGCGGAGGCTACAATGAGCAGTTCTTC.